Presented here are 14 T cell receptor beta chains from one specimen sequenced in a study of blood T cell repertoires in COVID-19. Clones were read by immunoSEQ multiplex PCR, and TCRdb kept only the in-frame ones, dropping some. The sample lists 35,000 to 50,000 clones, approximately 78% occurring once. Specimen: peripheral blood. The receptors shown here come from a man aged 55 to 70 in a cohort sampled during active COVID-19.

The chain recombines TRBV27 with TRBJ1-5; D gene ambiguous. V shed 3 bases and J shed 3 bases, with 3 bases lying between them. CDR1 and CDR2 from the germline V gene are MNHEY and SMNVEV (reference sequence). The CDR3 contains 12 residues. In nucleotides, the CDR3 is TGTGCCAGCAGTTTTAACAATCAGCCCCAGCATTTT. This gives the protein CASSFNNQPQHF.

The chain couples TRBV5-4 to TRBJ2-2; the D gene is possibly TRBD2 (7 bases). Trimming took off 7 bases at V and 4 bases at J, with 20 bases between the two ends. CDR3 length: 16 residues. Germline lookup yields CDR1 SGHNT and CDR2 YYREEE (reference sequence). In DNA form, the CDR3 reads TGTGCCAGCGGGAGGGGGGGGAGCTCCCCCACCGGGGAGCTGTTTTTT. This codes for CASGRGGSSPTGELFF.

The chain uses TRBV6-4 and TRBJ2-2, with D perhaps matching TRBD2 (6 bases). The CDR3 contains 14 residues. The germline V gene encodes CDR1 MRHNA and CDR2 SNTAGT. Trimming pared 6 bases from V and 5 bases from J, leaving 13 bases between. The CDR3 DNA is TGTGCCAGCAGAGGGGACTCTCGAACCGGGGAGCTGTTTTTT. Translating gives CASRGDSRTGELFF.

The chain combines TRBV7-9 with TRBJ2-1, with TRBD1 matching 9 bases. There are 15 residues in the CDR3. The germline CDR1 and CDR2 sequences are SEHNR and FQNEAQ (reference sequence). The V gene end was trimmed by 5 bases and the J gene end by 8 bases; junction bases not matched to a gene: 10. CDR3 loop: CASSGPGQGRYEQFF. CDR3 nucleotides: TGTGCCAGCAGCGGCCCGGGACAGGGCCGGTATGAGCAGTTCTTC.

This chain links TRBV5-8 with TRBJ2-1; 10 bases fit TRBD1. In germline, CDR1 is SGHTS, CDR2 YDEGEE. The CDR3 is 16 amino acids. The ends lost 0 bases at V and 8 bases at J; junction bases unmatched: 8. CDR3 in DNA: TGTGCCAGCAGCTTGGCCTTGGGACAGGGGAATTATGAGCAGTTCTTC. Translation gives CASSLALGQGNYEQFF.

This chain joins TRBV7-9 and TRBJ2-2; D is unclear. This CDR3 has 15 amino acids. The V gene lost 5 bases and the J gene lost 2 bases, with 12 bases spanning the gap. From germline, CDR1 is SEHNR and CDR2 FQNEAQ (reference sequence). CDR3 region: CASSPREVNTGELFF. In DNA, the CDR3 is TGTGCCAGCAGCCCTCGAGAGGTTAACACCGGGGAGCTGTTTTTT. The full variable domain, with the rest looked up from reference TRBV7-9 and TRBJ2-2, is DTGVSQNPRHKITKRGQNVTFRCDPISEHNRLYWYRQTLGQGPEFLTYFQNEAQLEKSRLLSDRFSAERPKGSFSTLEIQRTEQGDSAMYLCASSPREVNTGELFFGEGSRLTVL.

This chain uses TRBV12-3 or TRBV12-4 with TRBJ2-7; 7 positions match TRBD2. The CDR3 contains 13 residues. The ends lost 7 bases at V and 2 bases at J; junction bases unmatched: 5. Here the CDR3 reads CASTQRGAYEQYF. The CDR3 DNA reads TGTGCCAGCACCCAGCGGGGTGCCTACGAGCAGTACTTC.

The chain employs TRBV6-4 and TRBJ2-1; no clear D gene. Trimming removed 5 bases from V and 10 bases from J, with 15 bases in between. Germline loops: CDR1 MRHNA, CDR2 SNTAGT. CDR3 length: 13 residues. This CDR3 reads CASSIGVGWEQFF. CDR3 bases: TGTGCCAGCAGTATTGGTGTGGGCTGGGAGCAGTTCTTC.

The table lists this clone with a few counts. The J gene is TRBJ1-1, the V gene TRBV19, with TRBD1 matching 9 bases. The CDR3 loop spans 13 amino acids. Germline values: CDR1 LNHDA, CDR2 SQIVND (reference sequence). V dropped 5 bases and J dropped 11; count of bases not matched to a gene: 9. As DNA, the CDR3 is TGTGCCAGTAGTGTTCCGGGACAGGGCTGGGCTTTCTTT. Protein sequence: CASSVPGQGWAFF.

This chain uses TRBV11-3 with TRBJ2-3, with a tentative D call TRBD2 (5 bases). There are 14 residues in the CDR3. CDR1 is SGHNT and CDR2 is YENEEA in the germline V gene. V lost 3 bases and J 0 bases, leaving 7 bases between the germline ends. The CDR3 reads CASSFSGSTDTQYF. The CDR3 coding sequence is TGTGCCAGCAGCTTTTCGGGGAGCACAGATACGCAGTATTTT.

This clone was seen once. DNA of the CDR3: TGTGCCAGCAGTCCTGGAGGACCAGACATTCAGTACTTC. Its protein is CASSPGGPDIQYF. The chain joins TRBV28 to TRBJ2-4; TRBD2 is a possible D gene (5 bases). Germline V gene data show CDR1 as MDHEN and CDR2 as SYDVKM. V shed 5 bases and J shed 8 bases, with 13 bases lying between them. CDR3 length: 13 residues.

The chain employs TRBV6-6 and TRBJ2-1, with D possibly being TRBD2 (5 bases). This CDR3 comprises 13 residues. Looked up from germline, CDR1 is MNHNY and CDR2 is SVGAGI (reference sequence). V lost 4 bases to trimming and J lost 6 bases, with 10 bases between them. The CDR3 nucleotides are TGTGCCAGCAGTTCACTAGTTTCCAATGAGCAGTTCTTC. Translated: CASSSLVSNEQFF.

Here the CDR3 reads CASTSGQAPYEQYF. CDR3 DNA sequence: TGTGCCAGCACCTCAGGGCAGGCCCCCTACGAGCAGTACTTC. The genes are TRBV11-3 and TRBJ2-7; TRBD1 might be the D (5 bases). Trimming shortened V by 7 bases and J by 2 bases, and 15 bases separated the two germline ends. The CDR3 runs to 14 residues. Germline loops: CDR1 SGHNT, CDR2 YENEEA.

The count of this clone is one. The genes are TRBV27 and TRBJ2-7, with 8 bases matching TRBD1. Germline loops: CDR1 MNHEY, CDR2 SMNVEV (reference sequence). This CDR3 contains 13 residues. The ends lost 4 bases at V and 6 bases at J; junction bases unmatched: 5. CDR3 DNA: TGTGCCAGCAGTTCCAGGGGGCGCTTCGAGCAGTACTTC. Its translation: CASSSRGRFEQYF.